This T cell receptor (beta chain) was identified in a study of blood T cell repertoires in COVID-19. Study information: Material from acute and convalescent COVID-19 was sourced from the United States, Italy and Spain. PBMCs, B-cell-depleted T cells, or T cells were the source of the cDNA or gDNA that made up the material.

CDR1 and CDR2 from the germline V gene are MNHEY and SVGEGT. This CDR3 region has 14 residues. With 6 bases removed from V and 7 bases from J, the gap between germline ends came to 18 bases. As processed by the authors: It was from reference gene primer amplification that nucleated cell counts were estimated. The protocol was immunoSEQ multiplex PCR, while the TCRdb copy is restricted to in-frame clones and leaves out a portion. The V and J calls and clone size come from that table; D and trimming were worked out from the DNA. The sample lists about 68,000 clones, 80% to 90% occurring once. This clone was counted between two and nine times.

The sequenced sample was peripheral blood. The rearrangement links TRBV6-2 or TRBV6-3 to TRBJ1-2, with D possibly TRBD1 on 6 matching bases. This TCR derives from a woman aged 55-69 years with acute or convalescent COVID-19. The CDR3 is CASSSQGNFAGYTF. For the CDR3, the DNA is TGTGCCAGCAGCTCACAGGGTAACTTCGCTGGCTACACCTTC.